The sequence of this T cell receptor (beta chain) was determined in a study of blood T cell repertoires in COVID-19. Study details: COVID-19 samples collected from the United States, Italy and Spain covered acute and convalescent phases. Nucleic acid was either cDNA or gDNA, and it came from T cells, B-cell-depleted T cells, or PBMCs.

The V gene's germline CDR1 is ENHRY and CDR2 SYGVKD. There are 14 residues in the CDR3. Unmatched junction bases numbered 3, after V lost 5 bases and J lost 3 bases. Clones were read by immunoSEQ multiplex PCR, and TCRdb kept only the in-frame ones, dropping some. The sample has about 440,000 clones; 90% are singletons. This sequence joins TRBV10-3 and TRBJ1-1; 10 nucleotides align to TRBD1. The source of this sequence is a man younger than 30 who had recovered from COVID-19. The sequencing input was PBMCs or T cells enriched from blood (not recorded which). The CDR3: CAISLTGGDTEAFF. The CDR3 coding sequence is TGTGCCATCAGTTTGACAGGGGGCGACACTGAAGCTTTCTTT.